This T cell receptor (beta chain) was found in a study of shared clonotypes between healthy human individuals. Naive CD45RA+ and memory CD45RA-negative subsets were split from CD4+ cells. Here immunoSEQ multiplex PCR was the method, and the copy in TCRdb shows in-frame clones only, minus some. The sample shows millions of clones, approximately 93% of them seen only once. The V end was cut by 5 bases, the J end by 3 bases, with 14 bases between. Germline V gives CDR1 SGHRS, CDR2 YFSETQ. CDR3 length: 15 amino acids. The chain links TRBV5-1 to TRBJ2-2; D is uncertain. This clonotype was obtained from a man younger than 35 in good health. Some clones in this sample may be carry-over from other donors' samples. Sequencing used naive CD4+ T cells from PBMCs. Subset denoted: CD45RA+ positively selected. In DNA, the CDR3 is TGCGCCAGCAGGATGACACCATCGGACACCGGGGAGCTGTTTTTT. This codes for CASRMTPSDTGELFF.